The T cell receptor beta chain described here comes from a study of T-cell memory formation after mild COVID-19. Notes on the study in general: The study found balanced CD4/CD8 in clones contracting day 15 to 85 and a CD4+ lean in later expanders. Researchers report contracting CD4+ clones mostly in CM and EM, with CD8+ clones in EMRA. Several responding clones turned up in pre-infection memory, indicating that cross-reactive memory may have taken part.

For this clonotype: The antigen is undetermined.

TCRdb used MiXCR to reprocess the 5' RACE reads, holding one entry per CDR3 protein. This repertoire shows hundreds of thousands of distinct CDR3 sequences, approximately 15% found once; its top ten account for roughly 22%. The ends lost 4 bases at V and 5 bases at J; junction bases unmatched: 7. Germline-derived CDR1 and CDR2 are SGDLS and YYNGEE. This CDR3 has 14 amino acids. V and J are TRBV9 and TRBJ1-1, with 8 bases identical to TRBD1. The sequenced material came from PBMCs or a T cell subset sorted from them (not recorded which). This clonotype was sampled from a man between 18 and 35 years old who had mild COVID-19 (a few samples of this study predate the infection). Cell type and time point are not known. The CDR3 DNA is TGTGCCAGCAGCTTCGGACAGGGCGCAACTGAAGCTTTCTTT. Translating it yields CASSFGQGATEAFF.